A selection of T cell receptor beta chains follows, all from one sample in a study of blood T cell repertoires in COVID-19. TCRdb's table, derived via immunoSEQ multiplex PCR, lists solely in-frame clones and lacks some. The sample consists of over 150,000 clones, 83% of them appearing once. Sequencing was carried out using peripheral blood. Receptors originate from a woman older than 75 with acute or convalescent COVID-19. CDR3s include the opening cysteine and the closing phenylalanine or tryptophan. D genes are given only for firm matches. The size field is filled for only some rows; it gives once, few, many or a size class.

V	D	size	J	DNA	CDR3
TRBV7-2	-	-	TRBJ2-1	TGTGCCAGCAGCTTCCGCCGGGACAAATCCTACAATGAGCAGTTCTTC	CASSFRRDKSYNEQFF
TRBV6-2/TRBV6-3	-	-	TRBJ2-7	TGTGCCAGCAGTTATGGAGGGGGCGTCTACGAGCAGTACTTC	CASSYGGGVYEQYF
TRBV18	-	-	TRBJ2-1	TGTGCCAGCTCATCCCCCTCGGTGGATGAGCAGTTCTTC	CASSSPSVDEQFF
TRBV9	TRBD2	-	TRBJ2-3	TGTGCCAGCAGCGCCTCACTAGCGCTTCAGACTAGCACAGATACGCAGTATTTT	CASSASLALQTSTDTQYF
TRBV6-1	TRBD1	-	TRBJ2-3	TGTGCCAGCAGTGAAACCTGGCAGGGGGCGGTTACGCAGTATTTT	CASSETWQGAVTQYF
TRBV7-2	TRBD1	few	TRBJ2-5	TGTGCCAGCAGCTTTTACAGGGGTTGGGAGACCCAGTACTTC	CASSFYRGWETQYF
TRBV3-1/TRBV3-2	-	-	TRBJ1-2	TGTGCCAGCAGCCAAGGTTCAGGTAACTATGGCTACACCTTC	CASSQGSGNYGYTF
TRBV18	TRBD1	-	TRBJ1-5	TGTGCCAGCTCAGTACCGGGACAGGGCAATCAGCCCCAGCATTTT	CASSVPGQGNQPQHF
TRBV2	-	-	TRBJ2-3	TGTGCCAGCGGACAGAACCTCACAGATACGCAGTATTTT	CASGQNLTDTQYF
TRBV6-6	TRBD1	-	TRBJ1-2	TGTGCCAGCAGTTACCCGGGACAGCACTATGGCTACACCTTC	CASSYPGQHYGYTF
TRBV7-2	TRBD1	-	TRBJ1-2	TGTGCCAGCAGCTTAGGACAGGGAGGTGGCTACACCTTC	CASSLGQGGGYTF
TRBV3-1/TRBV3-2	-	-	TRBJ1-1	TGTGCCAGCAGCCAAGATCGAGACAGCAATGCCGGAGAAGCTTTCTTT	CASSQDRDSNAGEAFF
TRBV5-1	TRBD2	-	TRBJ2-7	TGCGCCAGCAGCCTTGTCAGCGGGAGGGGGACGGACGAGCAGTACTTC	CASSLVSGRGTDEQYF
TRBV5-1	-	-	TRBJ2-3	TGCGCCAGCAGCTTGGAGCCAGATACGCAGTATTTT	CASSLEPDTQYF
TRBV6-2/TRBV6-3	TRBD2	few	TRBJ2-5	TGTGCCAGCAGTTATATTGGGACTAGCGGGAGTGGGGCGACCCAGTACTTC	CASSYIGTSGSGATQYF
TRBV3-1/TRBV3-2	TRBD2	-	TRBJ2-1	TGTGCCAGCAGCCGAGGACTAGCAGAGCAGTTCTTC	CASSRGLAEQFF
TRBV4-3	TRBD1	-	TRBJ1-3	TGCGCCAGCAGCCAAGGGACAGGTTCTAACACCATATATTTT	CASSQGTGSNTIYF
TRBV29-1	-	-	TRBJ2-1	TGCAGCGTTGAAGAACAGGCTTTCTCCTACAATGAGCAGTTCTTC	CSVEEQAFSYNEQFF
TRBV10-3	-	-	TRBJ1-2	TGTGCCATCAGTGAGGACAGAGACTATGGCTACACCTTC	CAISEDRDYGYTF
TRBV4-1	-	once	TRBJ1-4	TGCGCCAGCAGCTTCTTGACAGCTAATGAAAAACTGTTTTTT	CASSFLTANEKLFF
TRBV5-1	-	-	TRBJ1-1	TGCGCCAGCAGCTTGGCTGAGGAGACTGAAGCTTTCTTT	CASSLAEETEAFF
TRBV28	TRBD2	once	TRBJ2-3	TGTGCCAGCAGTTTAGCCACTGGGCTAGCGGGGGGCCTCACAGATACGCAGTATTTT	CASSLATGLAGGLTDTQYF
TRBV5-1	TRBD2	-	TRBJ2-1	TGCGCCAGCACCCGGACTAGCGGGAGCTCCTACAATGAGCAGTTCTTC	CASTRTSGSSYNEQFF
TRBV28	-	-	TRBJ1-2	TGTGCCAGCAAAAGCGGAGGGGAGTTTAGGGGCTACACCTTC	CASKSGGEFRGYTF
TRBV24-1	TRBD1	-	TRBJ2-5	TGTGCCACCAGTGATTCGACAGGGCAGGAACCCCAGTACTTC	CATSDSTGQEPQYF
TRBV19	-	-	TRBJ1-2	TGTGCCAGTAACCCGACAATAACTAACTATGGCTACACCTTC	CASNPTITNYGYTF
TRBV18	-	-	TRBJ1-1	TGTGCCAGCTCAAGGTCCGGAGGGACGCTTCACGGGAACACTGAAGCTTTCTTT	CASSRSGGTLHGNTEAFF
TRBV9	-	-	TRBJ2-3	TGTGCCAGCAGCGTCAGCGGGTCCACAGATACGCAGTATTTT	CASSVSGSTDTQYF
TRBV5-6	TRBD1	-	TRBJ1-5	TGTGCCAGCAGCTTGTGGGACAGGTCCGAGCAGCCCCAGCATTTT	CASSLWDRSEQPQHF
TRBV5-4	-	-	TRBJ2-1	TGTGCCAGCAGCTGGGGGGCAGCGGGGTACTACAATGAGCAGTTCTTC	CASSWGAAGYYNEQFF
TRBV5-4	-	few	TRBJ2-2	TGTGCCAGCAGCCTAGCTCGGGGGGCCTTGCACACCGGGGAGCTGTTTTTT	CASSLARGALHTGELFF
TRBV18	TRBD1	-	TRBJ2-7	TGTGCCAGCTCATCCGACAGGGAAAAGCAGTACTTC	CASSSDREKQYF
TRBV20-1	-	-	TRBJ1-4	TGCAGTGCTAGTAACAGTAATGAAAAACTGTTTTTT	CSASNSNEKLFF
TRBV5-6	-	-	TRBJ1-1	TGTGCCAGCAGCCGGAGACGCACTGAAGCTTTCTTT	CASSRRRTEAFF
TRBV3-1/TRBV3-2	TRBD1	-	TRBJ2-6	TGTGCCAGCAGTGGGACAGGGGGCAAACACTCTGGGGCCAACGTCCTGACTTTC	CASSGTGGKHSGANVLTF
TRBV6-1	-	-	TRBJ2-1	TGTGCCAGCAGTGAAGGGAGGGTCAATGAGCAGTTCTTC	CASSEGRVNEQFF
TRBV28	TRBD2	-	TRBJ2-2	TGTGCCAGCAATTTAGTACTAGCGGGGGTTAACACCGGGGAGCTGTTTTTT	CASNLVLAGVNTGELFF
TRBV12-3/TRBV12-4	-	-	TRBJ1-1	TGTGCCAGCAGTTTGGGGCCGAACACTGAAGCTTTCTTT	CASSLGPNTEAFF
TRBV5-6	TRBD1	-	TRBJ2-1	TGTGCCAGCAGCCTAGTGACAGGGAATGAGCAGTTCTTC	CASSLVTGNEQFF
TRBV3-1/TRBV3-2	-	-	TRBJ1-2	TGTGCCAGCAGCGCACAGGGAACTAACTATGGCTACACCTTC	CASSAQGTNYGYTF
TRBV5-1	-	once	TRBJ1-5	TGCGCCAGCAGCTTAGGAGTGGATCATAGCAATCAGCCCCAGCATTTT	CASSLGVDHSNQPQHF
TRBV2	-	-	TRBJ1-3	TGTGCCAGCAGTTATGATGATCTAATCTCTGGAAACACCATATATTTT	CASSYDDLISGNTIYF
TRBV3-1/TRBV3-2	-	-	TRBJ1-3	TGTGCCAGCAGCCCCCTTGGTAGGGGCTCTGGAAACACCATATATTTT	CASSPLGRGSGNTIYF
TRBV11-3	-	-	TRBJ1-3	TGTGCCAGCAGCCCTACAGCGGCTGGAAACACCATATATTTT	CASSPTAAGNTIYF
TRBV4-1	TRBD1	once	TRBJ2-1	TGCGCCAGCAGCCAAACAGGGGGCTCTTACAATGAGCAGTTCTTC	CASSQTGGSYNEQFF
TRBV30	-	-	TRBJ1-2	TGTGCCTGGAGTCCAGTCACTATGACTCATGGCTACACCTTC	CAWSPVTMTHGYTF
TRBV6-5	-	-	TRBJ1-1	TGTGCCAGCAGTTTCGTAGCCGGGAACTCTGAAGCTTTCTTT	CASSFVAGNSEAFF